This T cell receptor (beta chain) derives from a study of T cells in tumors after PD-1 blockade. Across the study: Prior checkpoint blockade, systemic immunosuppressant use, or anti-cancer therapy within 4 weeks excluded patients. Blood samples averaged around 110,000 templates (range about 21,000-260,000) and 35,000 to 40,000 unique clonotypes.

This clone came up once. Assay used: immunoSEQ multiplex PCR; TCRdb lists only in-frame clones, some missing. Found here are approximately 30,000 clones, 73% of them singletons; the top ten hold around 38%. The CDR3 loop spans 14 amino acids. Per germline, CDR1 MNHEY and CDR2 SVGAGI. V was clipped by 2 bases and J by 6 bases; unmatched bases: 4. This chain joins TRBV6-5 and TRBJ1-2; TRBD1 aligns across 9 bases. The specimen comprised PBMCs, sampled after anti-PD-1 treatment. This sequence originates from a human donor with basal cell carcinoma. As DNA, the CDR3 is TGTGCCAGCAGTTACGAACAGGGGGCGGATGGCTACACCTTC. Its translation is CASSYEQGADGYTF.